The source of this TCR beta chain is a study of spatial heterogeneity in lung cancer. This clonotype was picked up many times. As for time point: sample taken at primary tumor resection. Unsorted whole RNA of tumor, nontumor lung or frozen PBMC was sequenced. The CDR3 is made up of 10 amino acids. Between the trimmed V and J ends, which lost 7 bases and 11 bases, there was a span of 11 bases. In germline, CDR1 is MDHEN, CDR2 SYDVKM. TCRdb redid the calling of the 5' RACE reads with MiXCR, one entry per CDR3 protein. The sample carries some 23,000 distinct CDR3 sequences, approximately 7% recorded once.

The chain has TRBV28 and TRBJ2-5; no reliable D call. This sequence was found in a male donor with early-stage non-small cell lung cancer. The sample consisted of PBMCs, taken at surgery. Here the CDR3 reads CASNLNPQYF. The CDR3, as DNA: TGTGCCAGCAACCTCAATCCACAGTACTTC. Based on the CDR3 plus reference TRBV28 and TRBJ2-5, the full variable domain is DVKVTQSSRYLVKRTGEKVFLECVQDMDHENMFWYRQDPGLGLRLIYFSYDVKMKEKGDIPEGYSVSREKKERFSLILESASTNQTSMYLCASNLNPQYFGPGTRLLVL.